The T cell receptor beta chain under discussion was sequenced for a study of shared clonotypes between healthy human individuals. Per germline, CDR1 MNHEY and CDR2 SMNVEV (reference sequence). This CDR3 is 14 amino acids long. V shed 9 bases and J 8 bases; nucleotides not matched to a gene: 14. The authors ran the assay at deep level. Generated by immunoSEQ multiplex PCR, the TCRdb table keeps only in-frame clones and is missing some. The sample carries roughly 2.5 million clones, more than 80% recorded once. Study results and limitations: Clonotypes shared by all four sorted-subset donors had higher generation probabilities than non-shared clonotypes. Depth of sequencing was expected to influence donor clonotype sharing.

Comments on this clone: No antigen is known for it.

Those who donated were healthy HIV-negative adults, with no recent acute infections or vaccinations reported. The source of this sequence is a man aged 18 to 30 in good health. The specimen was naive CD4+ T cells sorted from blood. Subset noted: CD45RA+ positively selected. The chain has TRBV27 and TRBJ2-5; 8 bases are a match to TRBD1. In nucleotides, the CDR3 is TGTGCCAGTGGCGGACAGGGAGTAATCGGCACCCAGTACTTC. It is translated as CASGGQGVIGTQYF.